The 8 T cell receptor beta chains presented below share a single source sample, sequenced in a study of T cells after yellow fever vaccination. Via MiXCR, TCRdb re-called the 5' RACE reads, giving one row per CDR3 protein. The data hold 200,000 to 300,000 distinct CDR3 sequences, with roughly 13% observed a single time. The sample here was CD4+ T cells sorted from PBMCs, taken 45 days after the yellow fever booster vaccination. These receptors were obtained from a man under 40 who received the YFV17D yellow fever vaccine.

This clonotype appeared many times. V is TRBV12-3 or TRBV12-4 and J is TRBJ2-1; D is unclear. The CDR3 runs to 14 residues. Trimming cost V 4 bases and J 3 bases, with 10 bases left between them. The CDR3 region is CASSSYQSYNEQFF. The CDR3 nucleotides are TGTGCCAGCAGTTCATATCAAAGCTACAATGAGCAGTTCTTC.

The rearrangement joins TRBV5-6 to TRBJ2-6, with D tentatively TRBD1 (6 bases). The V end was cut by 8 bases, the J end by 4 bases, with 13 bases between. The length of the CDR3 is 14 residues. Germline lookup yields CDR1 SGHDT and CDR2 YYEEEE. CDR3 sequence (DNA): TGTGCCAGGAGTCCAGGGGTCGGGGCCAACGTCCTGACTTTC. Translation: CARSPGVGANVLTF.

The rearrangement links TRBV19 to TRBJ2-1; the D call may be TRBD1 or TRBD2 (9 bases each). There are 19 residues in the CDR3. The V and J ends lost 4 bases and 6 bases respectively, with 28 bases between them. Looked up from germline, CDR1 is LNHDA and CDR2 is SQIVND (reference sequence). The CDR3 loop is CASSRGQGTGTSRFNEQFF. The CDR3 region has the DNA TGTGCCAGTAGTAGGGGACAGGGAACCGGGACTAGCAGATTCAATGAGCAGTTCTTC.

V is TRBV7-2 and J is TRBJ2-7; the D gene could be TRBD1 or TRBD2 (5 bases each). Per germline, CDR1 SGHTA and CDR2 FQGNSA. The CDR3 is 15 amino acids. V lost 5 bases and J lost 2, with 16 bases in between. CDR3 amino acids: CASSHGAIGTYEQYF. The CDR3 nucleotides are TGTGCCAGCAGCCACGGGGCTATCGGGACCTACGAGCAGTACTTC.

The J gene is TRBJ2-3, the V gene TRBV7-3; 10 positions match TRBD2. After removal of 4 bases from V and 5 bases from J, the junction contained 3 bases not matched to a gene. CDR1 SGHTA and CDR2 FQGTGA come from the germline V gene. The CDR3 is made up of 14 amino acids. The CDR3 DNA follows: TGTGCCAGCAGCTCTAGCGGGAGAGGAGATACGCAGTATTTT. Its protein is CASSSSGRGDTQYF.

This clonotype appeared a few times. The chain combines TRBV20-1 with TRBJ1-1; D ambiguous. The CDR3 contains 11 residues. Germline values: CDR1 DFQATT, CDR2 SNEGSKA (reference sequence). The germline V and J ends were trimmed by 3 bases and 10 bases, with 12 bases remaining between them. The CDR3 here is CSASRRAGAFF. The CDR3 coding sequence is TGCAGTGCTAGTCGGAGGGCCGGAGCTTTCTTT.

This clonotype has just a few counts. The V and J genes are TRBV7-2 and TRBJ2-7; no clear D gene. The germline gives CDR1 SGHTA, CDR2 FQGNSA. V was shortened by 1 base and J by 4 bases, with 11 bases between the two germline ends. The CDR3 totals 14 residues. The CDR3 sequence: CASSLGVGQYEQYF. Written as DNA, the CDR3 is TGTGCCAGCAGCTTAGGAGTTGGGCAGTACGAGCAGTACTTC.

This clonotype was counted only a few times. In DNA form, the CDR3 reads TGTGCCAGCAGCACCGGGACTAGCGAAAAGACCCAGTACTTC. This codes for CASSTGTSEKTQYF. The rearrangement uses TRBV11-2 and TRBJ2-5; TRBD2 matches at 10 bases. Germline CDR1 and CDR2: SGHAT and FQNNGV. The CDR3 runs 14 residues. V trimming: 5 bases; J trimming: 6 bases; junction bases outside the gene matches: 6. Full variable domain (outside the CDR3, taken from reference TRBV11-2 and TRBJ2-5): EAGVAQSPRYKIIEKRQSVAFWCNPISGHATLYWYQQILGQGPKLLIQFQNNGVVDDSQLPKDRFSAERLKGVDSTLKIQPAKLEDSAVYLCASSTGTSEKTQYFGPGTRLLVL.